This TCR beta chain was retrieved from a study of tumor-infiltrating lymphocytes in oesophageal squamous cell carcinoma. Germline V lookup: CDR1 SGHNT, CDR2 YENEEA. This CDR3 contains 16 residues. Trimming took 3 bases from V and 4 from J, leaving 16 bases between them. One entry per CDR3 protein results from TCRdb running MiXCR on the PCR reads. The table has 8,500 to 9,000 distinct CDR3 sequences, 60% to 70% seen once. This clonotype originated in a female donor with esophageal squamous cell carcinoma. This rearrangement joins TRBV11-3 to TRBJ2-1; either TRBD1 or TRBD2 may fit D (6 bases each). The material sequenced was esophageal tumor tissue. The CDR3 loop reads CASSFSGGAGYNEQFF. The CDR3 nucleotides read TGTGCCAGCAGCTTTAGTGGGGGCGCGGGATACAATGAGCAGTTCTTC.